The 32 T cell receptor beta chains below come from one sample, sequenced in a study of T cell responses to AZD1222 COVID-19 vaccine. Profiling relied on immunoSEQ multiplex PCR, and the TCRdb table lists in-frame clones only, not all of them. Among 130,000 or so clones listed, 94% were seen once. The sample in question was peripheral blood, obtained on day 0 of AZD1222 vaccination. The receptors stem from an adult in good health.

The chain combines TRBV30 with TRBJ2-5; the D gene is possibly TRBD2 (5 bases). CDR3 size: 14 residues. V was cut by 2 bases and J by 3 bases, with 13 bases left in between. CDR1 GTSNPN and CDR2 SVGIG come from the germline V gene (reference sequence). CDR3 sequence reads: CAWSRLDGKETQYF. In nucleotides, the CDR3 is TGTGCCTGGAGTCGATTGGACGGGAAAGAGACCCAGTACTTC.

In this sample, this clone turned up once. The CDR3 reads CASSPGLLSGNTIYF. The DNA of the CDR3 is TGCGCCAGCAGCCCGGGACTGCTCTCTGGAAACACCATATATTTT. This sequence joins TRBV4-3 and TRBJ1-3, with D perhaps matching TRBD1 (5 bases). Germline assignment: CDR1 LGHNA and CDR2 YSLEER. Trimming cost V 4 bases and J 0 bases, with 10 bases left between them. The CDR3 is 15 residues long.

This chain uses TRBV5-1 with TRBJ2-7; 15 bases line up with TRBD2. The V gene's germline CDR1 is SGHRS and CDR2 YFSETQ. Germline trimming cut 4 bases from V and 7 bases from J; bases unmatched to any gene: 6. There are 15 residues in the CDR3. The CDR3 DNA is TGCGCCAGCAGCCCACCGGGACTAGCGGGAGGAGAGCAGTACTTC. Translated: CASSPPGLAGGEQYF.

The rearrangement joins TRBV3-1 (or the pseudogene TRBV3-2) to TRBJ2-7; weak D call: TRBD1 (5 bases). Germline values: CDR1 LGHDT, CDR2 YNNKEL (reference sequence). Trimming cost V 1 base and J 3 bases, with 22 bases left between them. The CDR3 runs 18 residues. Written as DNA, the CDR3 is TGTGCCAGCAGCCAAGGAGTACTATATTTGGACAAGGGCTACGAGCAGTACTTC. It encodes CASSQGVLYLDKGYEQYF.

This rearrangement joins TRBV4-3 to TRBJ1-1, with 9 bases fitting TRBD1. Germline loops: CDR1 LGHNA, CDR2 YSLEER. J lost 7 bases, V lost 4 bases, and 7 bases had no gene match. The CDR3 spans 14 residues. The CDR3 here is CASSRLPGQGEAFF. The CDR3 coding sequence is TGCGCCAGCAGCCGATTACCGGGACAGGGTGAAGCTTTCTTT.

This clone appeared a single time. The gene calls are TRBV3-1 (or the pseudogene TRBV3-2) and TRBJ2-1; D is perhaps TRBD1 (6 bases). This CDR3 has 17 amino acids. Looked up from germline, CDR1 is LGHDT and CDR2 is YNNKEL (reference sequence). The V end was cut by 4 bases, the J end by 4 bases, with 20 bases between. CDR3 sequence (DNA): TGTGCCAGCAGCCTCGACCGGGACACCAATATTTACAATGAGCAGTTCTTC. Translating it yields CASSLDRDTNIYNEQFF.

The V and J genes are TRBV19 and TRBJ2-7; D is unclear. This CDR3 is built from 12 residues. V was clipped by 6 bases and J by 6 bases, with 12 bases between them. Germline loops: CDR1 LNHDA, CDR2 SQIVND (reference sequence). As DNA, the CDR3 is TGTGCCAGTAGCCCCCTAAACGGCGAGCAGTACTTC. Its translation: CASSPLNGEQYF.

This sequence joins TRBV5-6 and TRBJ1-3; no clear D. The CDR3 is made up of 14 amino acids. V was pared by 2 bases and J by 0 bases, with 6 bases between. Germline loops: CDR1 SGHDT, CDR2 YYEEEE. CDR3 coding DNA: TGTGCCAGCAGCTTAATAGGCTCTGGAAACACCATATATTTT. Its translation: CASSLIGSGNTIYF. The whole variable domain, filled in from reference TRBV5-6 and TRBJ1-3, reads DAGVTQSPTHLIKTRGQQVTLRCSPKSGHDTVSWYQQALGQGPQFIFQYYEEEERQRGNFPDRFSGHQFPNYSSELNVNALLLGDSALYLCASSLIGSGNTIYFGEGSWLTVV.

V usage is TRBV6-5 and J usage is TRBJ1-6; D gene uncertain. The germline V and J ends were trimmed by 4 bases and 9 bases, with 7 bases remaining between them. This CDR3 is 12 amino acids long. CDR1 and CDR2 from the germline V gene are MNHEY and SVGAGI. Here the CDR3 DNA reads TGTGCCAGCAGTTCCTTTGGTTCACCCCTCCACTTT. Its protein product is CASSSFGSPLHF.

A single count supports this clone. The chain recombines TRBV5-1 with TRBJ1-4, with D possibly TRBD1 on 6 matching bases. Trimming shortened V by 6 bases and J by 1 base, and 16 bases separated the two germline ends. The CDR3 consists of 16 residues. Germline V gene data show CDR1 as SGHRS and CDR2 as YFSETQ. CDR3 bases: TGCGCCAGCAACTCGAGGACACAGGGAACTAATGAAAAACTGTTTTTT. The encoded protein is CASNSRTQGTNEKLFF.

The V call is TRBV6-2 or TRBV6-3, the J call TRBJ2-1; 9 bases fit TRBD2. The J segment lost 7 bases and the V segment lost 5 bases, leaving 12 bases of the junction unmatched. CDR3 length equals 16 residues. CDR1 and CDR2 from the germline V gene are MNHEY and SVGEGT. CDR3 nucleotide sequence: TGTGCCAGCAGTACCACCCTAGCGGGACGTTTGAATGAGCAGTTCTTC. It translates to CASSTTLAGRLNEQFF.

V usage is TRBV4-1 and J usage is TRBJ1-3, with a possible D match to TRBD1 (5 bases). Trimming shortened V by 0 bases and J by 0 bases, and 18 bases separated the two germline ends. CDR1 MGHRA and CDR2 YSYEKL come from the germline V gene. The CDR3 has 19 residues. CDR3: CASSQEPHRHSLSGNTIYF. CDR3 nucleotide sequence: TGCGCCAGCAGCCAAGAGCCCCACAGGCATTCCCTCTCTGGAAACACCATATATTTT.

The gene calls are TRBV28 and TRBJ1-3, with 7 bases identical to TRBD1. Germline CDR1 and CDR2: MDHEN and SYDVKM. The junction had 7 bases not matched to a gene; V was cut back by 5 bases and J by 0 bases. This CDR3 is 16 amino acids long. The CDR3 loop is CASSGGQAGSGNTIYF. DNA of the CDR3: TGTGCCAGCAGTGGCGGACAGGCCGGCTCTGGAAACACCATATATTTT.

This chain links TRBV19 with TRBJ2-7; 8 bases map to TRBD1. Trimming at V came to 3 bases and at J to 4 bases, leaving 8 bases not matched to a gene. CDR1 and CDR2 from the germline V gene are LNHDA and SQIVND (reference sequence). The CDR3 totals 15 residues. CDR3 coding DNA: TGTGCCAGTAGTATTTTTGGGACAGGAGTGTACGAGCAGTACTTC. Translation: CASSIFGTGVYEQYF.

This chain connects TRBV3-1 (or the pseudogene TRBV3-2) to TRBJ2-5; D is possibly TRBD2 (7 bases). The V and J ends lost 0 bases and 4 bases respectively, with 18 bases between them. This CDR3 has 17 amino acids. The germline gives CDR1 LGHDT, CDR2 YNNKEL (reference sequence). The CDR3 spells CASSQELGGRGGETQYF. The CDR3 bases are TGTGCCAGCAGCCAAGAACTCGGCGGGAGAGGGGGAGAGACCCAGTACTTC.

The genes are TRBV6-2 or TRBV6-3 and TRBJ2-2; 12 bases agree with TRBD2. The V and J ends lost 6 bases and 0 bases, in that order; junction bases with no gene match: 17. The CDR3 covers 21 residues. CDR1 is MNHEY, CDR2 SVGEGT, per germline. The CDR3 DNA follows: TGTGCCAGCAGCGCGTTACTAGCGGGAGGCATGGGCCGAACGAACACCGGGGAGCTGTTTTTT. Translation gives CASSALLAGGMGRTNTGELFF.

The V and J genes are TRBV28 and TRBJ1-2; D not resolved. The CDR3 is made up of 11 amino acids. Germline values: CDR1 MDHEN, CDR2 SYDVKM. The V end was cut by 3 bases, the J end by 7 bases, with 6 bases between. CDR3 residues: CASSFGRGYTF. The CDR3 coding sequence is TGTGCCAGCAGTTTTGGGCGTGGCTACACCTTC.

The rearrangement links TRBV5-4 to TRBJ1-2, with D uncertain. CDR3 length: 13 residues. Germline CDR1 SGHNT, CDR2 YYREEE (reference sequence). The V and J ends lost 4 bases and 4 bases respectively, with 11 bases between them. CDR3 DNA: TGTGCCAGCAGCGCTGAGAGGACCTATGGCTACACCTTC. It specifies CASSAERTYGYTF. Filled out from reference TRBV5-4 and TRBJ1-2, the complete variable domain reads ETGVTQSPTHLIKTRGQQVTLRCSSQSGHNTVSWYQQALGQGPQFIFQYYREEENGRGNFPPRFSGLQFPNYSSELNVNALELDDSALYLCASSAERTYGYTFGSGTRLTVV.

The chain combines TRBV5-1 with TRBJ2-1, with TRBD2 matching 13 bases. CDR1 is SGHRS and CDR2 is YFSETQ in the germline V gene. The CDR3 length is 14 residues. The V and J ends lost 0 bases and 10 bases, in that order; junction bases with no gene match: 1. CDR3 loop: CASSLGLAGGEQFF. The CDR3 nucleotides are TGCGCCAGCAGCTTGGGACTAGCGGGAGGAGAGCAGTTCTTC.

This clone has more than one count but fewer than ten. The chain recombines TRBV2 with TRBJ1-4, with a weak D call TRBD1 (6 bases). The V end was cut by 4 bases, the J end by 7 bases, with 13 bases between. Germline CDR1 reads SNHLY; CDR2 reads FYNNEI. This CDR3 spans 14 amino acids. The CDR3 loop is CASSGGRKTEKLFF. The DNA of the CDR3 is TGTGCCAGCAGTGGGGGGCGGAAAACTGAAAAACTGTTTTTT. The full variable domain, in which reference TRBV2 and TRBJ1-4 provide the parts outside the CDR3, is EPEVTQTPSHQVTQMGQEVILRCVPISNHLYFYWYRQILGQKVEFLVSFYNNEISEKSEIFDDQFSVERPDGSNFTLKIRSTKLEDSAMYFCASSGGRKTEKLFFGSGTQLSVL.

The chain links TRBV7-9 to TRBJ2-1; D gene unclear. From germline, CDR1 is SEHNR and CDR2 FQNEAQ (reference sequence). The CDR3 length is 16 residues. Trimming took 5 bases from V and 0 from J, leaving 14 bases between them. The CDR3 sequence: CASSPTSTSSYNEQFF. CDR3 bases: TGTGCCAGCAGCCCCACGAGCACAAGCTCCTACAATGAGCAGTTCTTC.

This chain connects TRBV28 to TRBJ1-2, with D uncertain. V lost 1 base and J 3 bases, leaving 9 bases between the germline ends. CDR1 is MDHEN and CDR2 is SYDVKM in the germline V gene. The CDR3 loop spans 14 amino acids. CDR3 loop: CASSLSGRYYGYTF. The CDR3 region has the DNA TGTGCCAGCAGTTTATCTGGACGGTACTATGGCTACACCTTC.

V usage is TRBV6-5 and J usage is TRBJ2-5; no reliable D call. The germline V and J ends were trimmed by 6 bases and 7 bases, with 15 bases remaining between them. Germline lookup yields CDR1 MNHEY and CDR2 SVGAGI. This CDR3 region has 13 residues. CDR3 sequence (DNA): TGTGCCAGCAGGGTTAATGCAGGCGGGACCCAGTACTTC. This codes for CASRVNAGGTQYF.

This clone was recorded only once. The genes are TRBV19 and TRBJ2-7; 8 positions match TRBD1. Unmatched junction bases numbered 8, after V lost 5 bases and J lost 5 bases. CDR1 LNHDA and CDR2 SQIVND come from the germline V gene (reference sequence). The CDR3 consists of 14 residues. CDR3 protein: CASSPGTGRNEQYF. The DNA of the CDR3 is TGTGCCAGTAGTCCCGGGACAGGTAGGAACGAGCAGTACTTC.

The CDR3 DNA is TGTGCCAGCAGTGAACTGACTAGCGGGGAGAACAATGAGCAGTTCTTC. It yields the protein CASSELTSGENNEQFF. V gene TRBV6-1 combines with J gene TRBJ2-1, with 11 nucleotides matching TRBD2. Germline CDR1 MNHNS, CDR2 SASEGT. The trim removed 2 bases at V and 5 bases at J, leaving 5 bases unmatched. The CDR3 spans 16 residues.

This clone turned up a few times. This chain connects TRBV6-2 or TRBV6-3 to TRBJ2-7; 13 bases fit TRBD2. The V segment lost 5 bases and the J segment 2 bases; nucleotides outside the gene matches: 3. The CDR3 is 15 amino acids. Germline V gene data show CDR1 as MNHEY and CDR2 as SVGEGT. CDR3 coding DNA: TGTGCCAGCAGTGAGGGACTAGCGGGGACCTACGAGCAGTACTTC. This encodes CASSEGLAGTYEQYF.

The chain has TRBV6-5 and TRBJ1-4; weak D call: TRBD1 (5 bases). The CDR3 contains 13 residues. Germline V gene data show CDR1 as MNHEY and CDR2 as SVGAGI. V lost 6 bases, J lost 4 bases, and 9 bases lay in between. CDR3 sequence (DNA): TGTGCCAGCAGCGCAGGGTTTAATGAAAAACTGTTTTTT. Translating it yields CASSAGFNEKLFF.

The V call is TRBV7-8, the J call TRBJ2-7; weak D call: TRBD2 (5 bases). Germline lookup yields CDR1 SGHVS and CDR2 FQNEAQ. The CDR3 sequence is 13 residues long. V was trimmed by 5 bases and J by 9 bases, leaving 17 bases between them. The DNA of the CDR3 is TGTGCCAGCAGCCCCAGGTTTGAGGGAGCGCAGTACTTC. Residues: CASSPRFEGAQYF.

The rearrangement links TRBV18 to TRBJ2-7; TRBD1 agrees at 8 bases. The CDR3 runs 15 residues. CDR1 is KGHSH, CDR2 LQKENI, per germline. J lost 7 bases, V lost 2 bases, and 10 bases had no gene match. In nucleotides, the CDR3 is TGTGCCAGCTCACCAGCTGCGCAGGGGGCTAAAGAGCAGTACTTC. It translates to CASSPAAQGAKEQYF.

The CDR3 loop reads CASFFGLAGNNEQFF. In DNA, the CDR3 is TGTGCCAGCTTCTTTGGGCTAGCGGGGAACAATGAGCAGTTCTTC. The V and J genes are TRBV5-5 and TRBJ2-1; 9 bases are shared with TRBD2. Germline CDR1 reads SGHKS; CDR2 reads YYEKEE (reference sequence). This CDR3 comprises 15 residues. V shed 7 bases and J 5 bases; nucleotides not matched to a gene: 10.

The chain is built from TRBV12-3 or TRBV12-4 and TRBJ2-1; 7 nucleotides line up with TRBD1. The trim removed 6 bases at V and 9 bases at J, leaving 8 bases unmatched. CDR3 length: 13 residues. DNA of the CDR3: TGTGCCAGCAGAAGGACAGGATCCGGTGAGCAGTTCTTC. This sequence encodes CASRRTGSGEQFF.

This clone was seen just once. The chain joins TRBV18 to TRBJ1-4; D gene uncertain. V shed 4 bases and J shed 4 bases, with 13 bases lying between them. Germline V CDR1 and CDR2: KGHSH, LQKENI. The CDR3 runs to 15 residues. CDR3 nucleotides: TGTGCCAGCTCACTACAGTCCCACCTTAATGAAAAACTGTTTTTT. Translation: CASSLQSHLNEKLFF.